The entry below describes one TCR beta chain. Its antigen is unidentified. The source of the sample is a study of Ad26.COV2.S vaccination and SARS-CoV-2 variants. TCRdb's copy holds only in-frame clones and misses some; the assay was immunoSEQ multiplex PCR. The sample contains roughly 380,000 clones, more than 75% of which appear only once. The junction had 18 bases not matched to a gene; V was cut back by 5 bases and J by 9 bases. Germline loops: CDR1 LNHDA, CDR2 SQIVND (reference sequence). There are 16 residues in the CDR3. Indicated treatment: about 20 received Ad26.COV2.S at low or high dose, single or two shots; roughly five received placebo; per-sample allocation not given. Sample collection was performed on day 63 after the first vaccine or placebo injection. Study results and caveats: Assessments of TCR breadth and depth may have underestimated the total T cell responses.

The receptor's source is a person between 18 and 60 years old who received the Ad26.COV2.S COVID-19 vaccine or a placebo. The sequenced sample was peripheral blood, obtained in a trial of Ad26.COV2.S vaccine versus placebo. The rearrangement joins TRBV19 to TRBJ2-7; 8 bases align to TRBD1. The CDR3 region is CASSPQTGATSSGQYF. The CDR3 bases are TGTGCCAGTAGTCCCCAGACAGGGGCTACGAGTTCGGGGCAGTACTTC.